The clone carrying this T cell receptor (beta chain) showed up just a few times. What it recognizes is unknown. The CDR3 is 15 residues long. The V gene end was trimmed by 0 bases and the J gene end by 6 bases; junction bases not matched to a gene: 8. Germline lookup yields CDR1 SGHDT and CDR2 YYEEEE. Individual cDNA molecules received unique molecular identifiers. TCRdb reanalysed the 5' RACE reads using MiXCR and keeps one entry per CDR3 protein. The sample shows 80,000 to 95,000 distinct CDR3 sequences, roughly 15% of them seen only once. This entry is derived from a study of early T cells in non-severe SARS-CoV-2 infection. Turning to the study itself: The study sequenced bulk RNA from unsorted whole blood, with chains unpaired. General study findings and limits: Anti-spike CD8 specificities were favored by VDJdb matching, whose results missed private and CD4 specificities.

This sample comprised whole blood, obtained at baseline. The chain carries TRBV5-6 and TRBJ1-1, with 7 bases that match TRBD1. The receptor was isolated from an adult who was a healthcare worker with PCR-confirmed SARS-CoV-2 infection or an uninfected control (not recorded which). This CDR3 is CASSLGTGSHAEAFF. DNA for the CDR3: TGTGCCAGCAGCTTGGGGACAGGTTCGCACGCTGAAGCTTTCTTT.